The entry below gives a single TCR beta chain sequence along with its context. The data stem from a study of blood T cell repertoires in COVID-19. Whole-study context: Researchers got acute and convalescent COVID-19 samples from the United States, Italy and Spain.

Authors' methods: Reference gene primer amplification yielded estimated nucleated cell counts. Profiling relied on immunoSEQ multiplex PCR, and the TCRdb table lists in-frame clones only, not all of them. Clonal size and the V and J genes are those of that table, whereas D and trimming came from the DNA. There are some 91,000 clones in the sample; over 75% occur only once, and over 6% lies in the top ten. The sample taken for sequencing was peripheral blood. This clonotype was obtained from an older man with acute or convalescent COVID-19.

The CDR3 DNA is TGTGCCACCAGTGACCCTATGATGGATGAGCAGTTCTTC. It is translated as CATSDPMMDEQFF. The chain employs TRBV24-1 and TRBJ2-1; no clear D. Germline V gives CDR1 KGHDR, CDR2 SFDVKD. The ends were cut back, 4 bases at V and 8 bases at J, with 11 bases in the middle. The CDR3 is 13 amino acids.